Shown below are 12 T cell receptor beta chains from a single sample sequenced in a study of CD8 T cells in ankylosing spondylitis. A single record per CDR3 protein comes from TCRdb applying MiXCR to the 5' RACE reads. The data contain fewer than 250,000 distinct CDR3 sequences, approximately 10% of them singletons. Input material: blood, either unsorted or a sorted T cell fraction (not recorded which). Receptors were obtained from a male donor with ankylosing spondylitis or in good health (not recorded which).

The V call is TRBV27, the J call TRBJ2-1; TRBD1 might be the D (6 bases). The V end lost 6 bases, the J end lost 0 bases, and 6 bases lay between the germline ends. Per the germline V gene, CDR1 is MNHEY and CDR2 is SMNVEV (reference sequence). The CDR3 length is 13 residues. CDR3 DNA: TGTGCCAGCAGGACAGGCTCCTACAATGAGCAGTTCTTC. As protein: CASRTGSYNEQFF.

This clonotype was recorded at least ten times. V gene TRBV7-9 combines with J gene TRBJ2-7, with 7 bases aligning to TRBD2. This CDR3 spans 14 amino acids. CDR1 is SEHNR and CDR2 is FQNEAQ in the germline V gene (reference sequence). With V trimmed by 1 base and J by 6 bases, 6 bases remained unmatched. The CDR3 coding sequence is TGTGCCAGCAGCTTAGTATCGACGGGGGGCGAGCAGTACTTC. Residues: CASSLVSTGGEQYF.

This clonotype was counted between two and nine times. The CDR3 coding sequence is TGTGCCAGCAGTTTATGGAGAGGGTCCGAGCAGTACTTC. Its translation is CASSLWRGSEQYF. V gene TRBV27 combines with J gene TRBJ2-7; D is perhaps TRBD2 (5 bases). Germline CDR1 is MNHEY and CDR2 is SMNVEV (reference sequence). The CDR3 consists of 13 residues. Trimming took off 1 base at V and 6 bases at J, with 10 bases between the two ends.

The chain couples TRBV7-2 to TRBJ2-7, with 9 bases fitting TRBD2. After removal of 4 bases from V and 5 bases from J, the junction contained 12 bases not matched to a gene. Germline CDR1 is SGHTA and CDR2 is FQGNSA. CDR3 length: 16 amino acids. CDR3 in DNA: TGTGCCAGCAGCTACAGTGGCAGCGGGGGGACCGACGAGCAGTACTTC. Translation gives CASSYSGSGGTDEQYF.

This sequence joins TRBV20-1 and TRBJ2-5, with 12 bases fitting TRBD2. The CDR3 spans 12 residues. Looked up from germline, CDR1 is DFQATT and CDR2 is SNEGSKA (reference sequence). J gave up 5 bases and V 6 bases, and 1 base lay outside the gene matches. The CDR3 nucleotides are TGCAGTGCCGGGACTAGCGGGGAGACCCAGTACTTC. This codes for CSAGTSGETQYF.

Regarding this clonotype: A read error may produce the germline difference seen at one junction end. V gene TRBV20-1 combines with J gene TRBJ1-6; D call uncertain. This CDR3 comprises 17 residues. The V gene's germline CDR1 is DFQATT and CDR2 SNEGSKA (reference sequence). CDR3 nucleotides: TGCTGTGCTAGAGATTTCGGGGTCCGCTCCTATAATTCACCCCTCCACTTT. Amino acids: CCARDFGVRSYNSPLHF.

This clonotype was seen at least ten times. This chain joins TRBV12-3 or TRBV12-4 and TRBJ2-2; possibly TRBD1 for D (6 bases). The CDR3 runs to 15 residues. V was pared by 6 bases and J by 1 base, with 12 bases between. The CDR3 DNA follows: TGTGCCAGCAGAGGGGGACCGATGAACACCGGGGAGCTGTTTTTT. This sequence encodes CASRGGPMNTGELFF.

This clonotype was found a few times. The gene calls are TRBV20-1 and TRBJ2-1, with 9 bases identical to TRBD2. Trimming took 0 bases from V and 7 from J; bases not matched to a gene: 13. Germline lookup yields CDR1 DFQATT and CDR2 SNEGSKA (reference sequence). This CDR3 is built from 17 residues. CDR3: CSARDGASGVGGNEQFF. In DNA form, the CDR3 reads TGCAGTGCTAGAGATGGAGCTAGCGGGGTAGGGGGGAATGAGCAGTTCTTC.

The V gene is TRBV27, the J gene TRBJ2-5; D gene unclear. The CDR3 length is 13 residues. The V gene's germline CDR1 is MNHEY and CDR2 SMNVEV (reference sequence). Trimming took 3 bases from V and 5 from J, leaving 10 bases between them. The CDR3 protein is CASSFRSSETQYF. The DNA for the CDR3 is TGTGCCAGCAGTTTTCGTTCGTCGGAGACCCAGTACTTC.

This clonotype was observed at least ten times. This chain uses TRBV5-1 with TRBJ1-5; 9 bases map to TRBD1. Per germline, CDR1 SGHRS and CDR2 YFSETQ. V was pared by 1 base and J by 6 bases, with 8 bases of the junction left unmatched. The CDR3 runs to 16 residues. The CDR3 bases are TGCGCCAGCAGCTTGAACGGACAGGGGACGGGTCAGCCCCAGCATTTT. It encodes CASSLNGQGTGQPQHF.

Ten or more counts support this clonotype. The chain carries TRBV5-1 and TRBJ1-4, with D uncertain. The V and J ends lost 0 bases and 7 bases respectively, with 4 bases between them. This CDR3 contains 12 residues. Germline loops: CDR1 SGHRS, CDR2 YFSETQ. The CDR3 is CASSLESEKLFF. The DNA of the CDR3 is TGCGCCAGCAGCTTGGAAAGTGAAAAACTGTTTTTT.

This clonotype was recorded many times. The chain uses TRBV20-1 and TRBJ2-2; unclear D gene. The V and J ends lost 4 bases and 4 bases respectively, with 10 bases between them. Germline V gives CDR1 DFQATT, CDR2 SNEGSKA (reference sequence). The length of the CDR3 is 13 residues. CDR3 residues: CSATNPGTGELFF. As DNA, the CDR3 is TGCAGTGCTACCAACCCGGGCACCGGGGAGCTGTTTTTT.